One sample yielded the 25 T cell receptor beta chains listed below, sequenced in a study of T cell clonality in common variable immunodeficiency. Study results and caveats: In common variable immunodeficiency, TCR beta chains reportedly carried fewer deletions and N-nucleotide insertions.

The antigens for these receptors are not known. Assay: immunoSEQ multiplex PCR; the TCRdb copy retains only in-frame clones and omits some. The sample shows 15,000 to 25,000 clones, none of them appearing just once. Specimen: peripheral blood mononuclear cells. The receptors stem from a human donor with common variable immunodeficiency.

This clone has more than one count but fewer than ten. Coverage ceases 3 residues before the CDR3 finishes, and the germline J gene fills in the end. V is TRBV7-9 and J is TRBJ2-1; D is uncertain. The ends were cut back, 2 bases at V and 6 bases at J, with 14 bases in the middle. CDR1 SEHNR and CDR2 FQNEAQ come from the germline V gene (reference sequence). The CDR3 extends over 15 amino acids. The CDR3 is CASSLLTSRSNEQFF. CDR3 DNA (partial): TGTGCCAGCAGCTTATTAACGTCCAGAAGCAATGAG. Drawing the rest from reference TRBV7-9 and TRBJ2-1, the complete variable domain is DTGVSQNPRHKITKRGQNVTFRCDPISEHNRLYWYRQTLGQGPEFLTYFQNEAQLEKSRLLSDRFSAERPKGSFSTLEIQRTEQGDSAMYLCASSLLTSRSNEQFFGPGTRLTVL.

This clone was detected a few times. The CDR3: CASSIERDIAYEQYF. The sequenced CDR3 bases are TGTGCCAGTAGTATAGAGCGGGACATTGCCTACGAG. The chain employs TRBV19 and TRBJ2-7, with D perhaps TRBD1 or TRBD2 (6 bases each). The read terminates 3 residues ahead of where the CDR3 ends, so the germline J gene completes it. This CDR3 is 15 amino acids long. The V end lost 0 bases, the J end lost 2 bases, and 11 bases lay between the germline ends. Germline V lookup: CDR1 LNHDA, CDR2 SQIVND (reference sequence). Based on the CDR3 plus reference TRBV19 and TRBJ2-7, the full variable domain is DGGITQSPKYLFRKEGQNVTLSCEQNLNHDAMYWYRQDPGQGLRLIYYSQIVNDFQKGDIAEGYSVSREKKESFPLTVTSAQKNPTAFYLCASSIERDIAYEQYFGPGTRLTVT.

About this clone itself: The observed sequence ends 3 residues before the CDR3 terminus, with the missing tail filled in from the germline J gene. The chain couples TRBV6-2 or TRBV6-3 to TRBJ2-2; 10 bases map to TRBD2. Trimming took 7 bases from V and 8 from J; bases not matched to a gene: 7. In germline, CDR1 is MNHEY, CDR2 SVGEGT. The CDR3 totals 14 residues. The sequenced part of the CDR3 DNA is TGTGCCAGCACAAGAAGCGGGAGGGAGGGGGAG. Its protein product is CASTRSGREGE. The complete CDR3 sequence is CASTRSGREGELFF.

As to this clone: The read ends 3 residues shy of where the CDR3 ends; the end is completed using the germline J gene. The V call is TRBV19, the J call TRBJ2-5, with a tentative D call TRBD1 (5 bases). This CDR3 comprises 15 residues. Germline loops: CDR1 LNHDA, CDR2 SQIVND (reference sequence). The V end was cut by 6 bases, the J end by 7 bases, with 21 bases between. The CDR3 bases that were read are TGTGCCAGTAGCTCCGGGCCTCGCGACAGTACGACC. Its translation is CASSSGPRDSTT. The entire CDR3 protein is CASSSGPRDSTTQYF.

This clone has only a few counts. Read coverage stops 3 residues before the CDR3 terminus; the germline J gene supplies the remainder. The rearrangement links TRBV7-2 to TRBJ2-2; 7 bases are shared with TRBD1. The CDR3 has 14 amino acids. Germline CDR1 and CDR2: SGHTA and FQGNSA. V lost 6 bases, J lost 6 bases, and 7 bases stayed unmatched. This CDR3 is CASRIDRVAGELFF. CDR3 bases read: TGTGCCAGCAGGATAGACAGGGTCGCCGGGGAG.

This clone was counted many times. The read terminates 3 residues before the CDR3 end, so the remaining end is supplied by the germline J gene. The rearrangement links TRBV29-1 to TRBJ2-3, with a weak D call TRBD1 (6 bases). V dropped 7 bases and J dropped 5 bases, with 13 bases sitting between them. This CDR3 contains 12 residues. Germline values: CDR1 SQVTM, CDR2 ANQGSEA. The CDR3 spells CSASRGGDTQYF. The CDR3 DNA, read in part, is TGCAGCGCCAGTAGAGGGGGAGATACG.

Points on this clone: The CDR3 goes on 3 residues after the read ends, and that part is filled in from the germline J gene. The rearrangement uses TRBV7-2 and TRBJ2-7, with 7 bases lining up with TRBD1. The junction had 6 bases not matched to a gene; V was cut back by 2 bases and J by 2 bases. There are 15 residues in the CDR3. Germline assignment: CDR1 SGHTA and CDR2 FQGNSA. The part of the CDR3 DNA that was read is TGTGCCAGCAGCTTATACGGACAGGACGCCTACGAG. Translating gives CASSLYGQDAYE. The CDR3, in full, reads CASSLYGQDAYEQYF.

Notes on this clone: The read ends 3 residues early relative to the CDR3; the germline J gene fills the gap. The genes are TRBV5-1 and TRBJ2-5; 8 bases line up with TRBD1. The CDR3 runs 16 residues. Trimming cost V 4 bases and J 5 bases; bases outside gene matches: 13. Looked up from germline, CDR1 is SGHRS and CDR2 is YFSETQ. The DNA read from the CDR3 is TGCGCCAGCAGCCCTGGACAGGGCACGACCCTGGAGACC. Its translation: CASSPGQGTTLET. The whole CDR3 is CASSPGQGTTLETQYF.

In its sample, this clone was seen many times. The read halts 3 residues ahead of the CDR3 end, with the missing end drawn from the germline J gene. The V call is TRBV5-4, the J call TRBJ1-2; 7 bases align to TRBD1. Germline V gene lookup returns CDR1 SGHNT and CDR2 YYREEE (reference sequence). Trimming took 8 bases from V and 4 from J; bases not matched to a gene: 17. CDR3 size: 16 residues. The CDR3 here is CARLKTGQLLIYGYTF. CDR3 bases read: TGTGCCAGGCTCAAAACGGGACAGCTGCTGATCTATGGC.

CDR3 bases read: TGTGCCAGCAGCTTAGGCGGGACTGCCGTTGAAAAA. This encodes CASSLGGTAVEK. The CDR3 in full is CASSLGGTAVEKLFF. The chain carries TRBV7-2 and TRBJ1-4; D possibly corresponds to TRBD1 (5 bases). From the germline J gene comes the end of the CDR3, since the read stops 3 residues before it. Germline CDR1 SGHTA, CDR2 FQGNSA. Trimming removed 1 base from V and 7 bases from J, with 13 bases in between. The CDR3 runs 15 residues.

This clone was counted between two and nine times. The CDR3 is cut off 3 residues early in the read; its end comes from the germline J gene. This chain joins TRBV19 and TRBJ2-6, with D perhaps matching TRBD2 (5 bases). The CDR3 is 17 residues long. The V gene lost 6 bases and the J gene lost 0 bases, with 15 bases spanning the gap. Germline CDR1 and CDR2: LNHDA and SQIVND (reference sequence). The CDR3 spells CASRSGTRSSGANVLTF. CDR3 DNA (partial): TGTGCCAGTAGGAGCGGAACCAGAAGCTCTGGGGCCAACGTC.

The sample holds a few counts of this clone. The read halts 3 residues ahead of the CDR3 end, with the missing end drawn from the germline J gene. The V call is TRBV7-6, the J call TRBJ2-2; TRBD1 matches at 7 bases. The CDR3 loop spans 15 amino acids. The V gene end was trimmed by 3 bases and the J gene end by 1 base; junction bases not matched to a gene: 2. Per the germline V gene, CDR1 is SGHVS and CDR2 is FNYEAQ. CDR3 residues: CASSFRTGNTGELFF. The sequenced part of the CDR3 DNA is TGTGCCAGCAGCTTTCGGACAGGGAACACCGGGGAG. Full variable domain (outside the CDR3, taken from reference TRBV7-6 and TRBJ2-2): GAGVSQSPRYKVTKRGQDVALRCDPISGHVSLYWYRQALGQGPEFLTYFNYEAQQDKSGLPNDRFSAERPEGSISTLTIQRTEQRDSAMYRCASSFRTGNTGELFFGEGSRLTVL.

This clone was recorded a few times. The CDR3 end is not reached by the read, which stops 3 residues before it; the germline J gene fills it in. The gene calls are TRBV19 and TRBJ2-2, with TRBD1 matching over 9 bases. V was clipped by 7 bases and J by 7 bases; unmatched bases: 13. CDR1 is LNHDA and CDR2 is SQIVND in the germline V gene (reference sequence). This CDR3 has 16 amino acids. CDR3 DNA, as far as it was read: TGTGCCAGTACCCCCGGAAACAGGGGGCAGGGCGGGGAG. This encodes CASTPGNRGQGGE. The whole CDR3 protein is CASTPGNRGQGGELFF.

This clone was picked up a small number of times. The CDR3 goes on 3 residues after the read ends, and that part is filled in from the germline J gene. The V call is TRBV19, the J call TRBJ2-3; TRBD2 matches at 16 bases. V lost 9 bases to trimming and J lost 6 bases; unmatched junction nucleotides: 15. The CDR3 is 18 amino acids. The germline V gene encodes CDR1 LNHDA and CDR2 SQIVND (reference sequence). This CDR3 reads CASSPGVGLAGGPDTQYF. The CDR3 DNA, read in part, is TGTGCCAGCAGCCCGGGTGTGGGACTAGCGGGGGGGCCGGATACG.

This clone was counted a few times. The sequence runs out 3 residues before the end of the CDR3; the remainder is reconstructed from the germline J gene. This chain connects TRBV7-2 to TRBJ2-7, with 7 bases matching TRBD2. Germline CDR1 SGHTA, CDR2 FQGNSA. CDR3 length: 15 residues. V dropped 3 bases and J dropped 0; count of bases not matched to a gene: 5. This CDR3 is CASSFSREHSYEQYF. Partial CDR3 DNA: TGTGCCAGCAGCTTCTCGCGGGAGCACTCCTACGAG.

This clone was counted between two and nine times. The read comes to an end 3 residues before the CDR3 does, leaving the germline J gene to fill in the end. This sequence joins TRBV19 and TRBJ1-2; 8 nucleotides match TRBD1. CDR1 is LNHDA, CDR2 SQIVND, per germline (reference sequence). V lost 4 bases, J lost 0 bases, and 7 bases stayed unmatched. The CDR3 sequence is 16 residues long. This chain's CDR3 is CASSTHWDRPNYGYTF. The covered CDR3 bases are TGTGCCAGTAGTACCCACTGGGACAGGCCTAACTATGGC.

This clone was counted between two and nine times. Read coverage stops 3 residues before the CDR3 terminus; the germline J gene supplies the remainder. The V gene is TRBV18, the J gene TRBJ1-2, with TRBD1 identical over 7 bases. CDR1 is KGHSH and CDR2 is LQKENI in the germline V gene. The V segment lost 2 bases and the J segment 6 bases; nucleotides outside the gene matches: 0. This CDR3 comprises 12 residues. The CDR3 sequence is CASSPDRDGYTF. The sequenced part of the CDR3 DNA is TGTGCCAGCTCACCAGACAGGGATGGC. Together with reference TRBV18 and TRBJ1-2, the CDR3 gives the full variable domain: NAGVMQNPRHLVRRRGQEARLRCSPMKGHSHVYWYRQLPEEGLKFMVYLQKENIIDESGMPKERFSAEFPKEGPSILRIQQVVRGDSAAYFCASSPDRDGYTFGSGTRLTVV.

This clone was seen repeatedly, ten times or more. The CDR3 goes on 3 residues after the read ends, and that part is filled in from the germline J gene. V gene TRBV14 combines with J gene TRBJ2-1, with D perhaps TRBD2 (6 bases). V dropped 5 bases and J dropped 3 bases, with 14 bases sitting between them. The germline V gene encodes CDR1 SGHDN and CDR2 FVKESK. There are 15 residues in the CDR3. The CDR3 loop reads CASSSHGTFYNEQFF. The CDR3 DNA, read in part, is TGTGCCAGCAGCTCGCACGGGACTTTCTACAATGAG. Based on the CDR3 plus reference TRBV14 and TRBJ2-1, the full variable domain is EAGVTQFPSHSVIEKGQTVTLRCDPISGHDNLYWYRRVMGKEIKFLLHFVKESKQDESGMPNNRFLAERTGGTYSTLKVQPAELEDSGVYFCASSSHGTFYNEQFFGPGTRLTVL.

This clone occurred a few times. The read terminates 3 residues before the CDR3 end, so the remaining end is supplied by the germline J gene. This chain links TRBV18 with TRBJ2-2; TRBD1 agrees at 8 bases. After removal of 3 bases from V and 3 bases from J, the junction contained 3 bases not matched to a gene. Germline V gives CDR1 KGHSH, CDR2 LQKENI. The CDR3 length is 15 residues. The CDR3 reads CASSPDRVDTGELFF. The covered CDR3 bases are TGTGCCAGCTCACCGGACAGGGTTGACACCGGGGAG.

On this clone itself: With the read ending 3 residues before the CDR3 end, the germline J gene is used to fill in that end. This chain connects TRBV6-2 or TRBV6-3 to TRBJ1-6; 7 nucleotides align to TRBD1. V gave up 5 bases and J gave up 9 bases; unmatched junction bases: 10. Germline CDR1 MNHEY, CDR2 SVGEGT. This CDR3 is built from 15 residues. CDR3 protein: CASSVEMTGSSPLHF. CDR3 DNA (partial): TGTGCCAGCAGTGTGGAGATGACAGGGTCTTCACCC.

A remark on this clone: With the read ending 3 residues before the CDR3 end, the germline J gene is used to fill in that end. J is TRBJ1-4 and V is TRBV7-9; tentative D call: TRBD1 (6 bases). V dropped 5 bases and J dropped 8 bases, with 18 bases sitting between them. The CDR3 has 15 residues. CDR1 and CDR2 from the germline V gene are SEHNR and FQNEAQ (reference sequence). The sequenced part of the CDR3 DNA is TGTGCCAGCAGCCCAAACAGGGTCGGGAGAGAAAAA. Translated: CASSPNRVGREK. The whole CDR3 reads CASSPNRVGREKLFF.

This clone has a handful of counts. The observed sequence ends 3 residues before the CDR3 terminus, with the missing tail filled in from the germline J gene. The rearrangement links TRBV7-9 to TRBJ1-3; D might be TRBD1 (6 bases). Per the germline V gene, CDR1 is SEHNR and CDR2 is FQNEAQ (reference sequence). This CDR3 spans 13 amino acids. Trimming shortened V by 5 bases and J by 7 bases, and 12 bases separated the two germline ends. Partial CDR3 DNA: TGTGCCAGCAGCGCCCAGGGGAGCAACACC. This codes for CASSAQGSNT. In full, the CDR3 reads CASSAQGSNTIYF.

This clone was found a few times. The read is 3 residues too short to cover the CDR3 end, so that end is filled in from the germline J gene. V gene TRBV18 combines with J gene TRBJ1-2, with 7 bases matching TRBD1. Germline V gene sequence: CDR1 KGHSH, CDR2 LQKENI. This CDR3 has 16 amino acids. The trim removed 0 bases at V and 0 bases at J, leaving 4 bases unmatched. CDR3 amino acids: CASSPPGQSSNYGYTF. CDR3 DNA, as far as it was read: TGTGCCAGCTCACCACCGGGACAGAGCTCTAACTATGGC.

The sample holds a few counts of this clone. From the germline J gene comes the end of the CDR3, since the read stops 3 residues before it. This chain joins TRBV7-9 and TRBJ1-1; D may be TRBD1 (5 bases). V was trimmed by 8 bases and J by 5 bases, leaving 21 bases between them. CDR1 is SEHNR and CDR2 is FQNEAQ in the germline V gene (reference sequence). The CDR3 loop spans 15 amino acids. CDR3 sequence: CASLAGTGQWTEAFF. CDR3 DNA (partial): TGTGCCAGCCTAGCGGGGACGGGGCAGTGGACTGAA.

This clone was seen only a few times. At one boundary the junction diverges from the germline segment, which might be a read error. The read ends 3 residues before the CDR3 terminus; that terminus is restored from the germline J gene. The chain uses TRBV18 and TRBJ1-1; D gene unclear. From germline, CDR1 is KGHSH and CDR2 LQKENI. This CDR3 region has 16 residues. The sequenced CDR3 bases are TGTGCCAGCTCTCCACTCCTCCGCGATCAGGACACTGAA. This sequence encodes CASSPLLRDQDTE. In full, the CDR3 is CASSPLLRDQDTEAFF. The entire variable domain, with the rest obtained from reference TRBV18 and TRBJ1-1, is as follows: NAGVMQNPRHLVRRRGQEARLRCSPMKGHSHVYWYRQLPEEGLKFMVYLQKENIIDESGMPKERFSAEFPKEGPSILRIQQVVRGDSAAYFCASSPLLRDQDTEAFFGQGTRLTVV.